The entry that follows covers one T cell receptor beta chain sequence. The target antigen is unknown. This entry is derived from a study of beta chain features in type 1 diabetes. Study findings and constraints: A potential PCR bias toward shorter templates would be equal in patient and control samples. Shorter TCRB CDR3s, moderately but significantly so, were found in Type 1 diabetes patients in all four CD4+ subsets.

The CDR3 sequence is 17 residues long. The V gene lost 0 bases and the J gene lost 7 bases, with 19 bases spanning the gap. Per germline, CDR1 LGHNA and CDR2 YNFKEQ. Sequencing targeted expressed TCRB transcripts, as all isolated RNA had been reverse transcribed. The average read count of naive, central memory and regulatory T cell samples was approximately 3.5 million. Sequencing was performed with immunoSEQ multiplex PCR; in TCRdb, only in-frame clones are kept and a portion is missing. The repertoire holds 150,000 to 200,000 clones, less than 9.5% seen once, with 2% to 2.5% in the top ten. The V and J genes are TRBV4-2 and TRBJ2-1, with a tentative D call TRBD2 (5 bases). The sequenced sample consisted of central memory CD4+ T cells from blood. This receptor was taken from a woman in her late teens or twenties in good health. The CDR3 DNA reads as TGTGCCAGCAGCCAAGACGCGGACTCCTCCTTTGGGAATGAGCAGTTCTTC. It is translated as CASSQDADSSFGNEQFF.